Shown below are 9 T cell receptor beta chains from a single sample sequenced in a study of regulatory T cells in long-lasting Graves disease. Sample time point: newly diagnosed GD, antithyroid drugs for less than 3 months. The TCR library was made from RNA extracted from PBMCs. Investigators prepared the TCR beta libraries by applying iRepertoire HTBI primers and Arm-PCR of CDR3 regions. TCRdb analysed the multiplex PCR reads with MiXCR anew, one entry per CDR3 protein. This sample has about 330,000 distinct CDR3 sequences; around 15% occur once, and the top ten carry about 19%. This sample was also put to use in a study of T cells in Graves' hyperthyroidism and ophthalmopathy.

Material: peripheral blood mononuclear cells (PBMCs), obtained at new diagnosis, from a patient treated with antithyroid drugs. All receptors come from a woman aged 18-35 years with Graves disease.

The gene calls are TRBV5-1 and TRBJ2-7; 11 positions match TRBD1. With 4 bases clipped from V and 3 bases from J, the junction kept 6 bases outside the gene matches. The CDR3 has 15 residues. Germline-derived CDR1 and CDR2 are SGHRS and YFSETQ. CDR3 residues: CASSLGQGVYYEQYF. In DNA, the CDR3 is TGCGCCAGCAGCCTGGGACAGGGGGTTTACTACGAGCAGTACTTC.

Only a few counts were recorded for this clonotype. The V gene is TRBV7-8, the J gene TRBJ2-7; the D gene is possibly TRBD2 (5 bases). V was trimmed by 5 bases and J by 7 bases, leaving 21 bases between them. Germline V gene data show CDR1 as SGHVS and CDR2 as FQNEAQ. The CDR3 sequence is 15 residues long. DNA of the CDR3: TGTGCCAGCAGCGTCGTTGGAGCGGCGGATCGGGAGCAGTACTTC. This codes for CASSVVGAADREQYF. Supplemented by reference TRBV7-8 and TRBJ2-7, the full variable domain reads GAGVSQSPRYKVAKRGQDVALRCDPISGHVSLFWYQQALGQGPEFLTYFQNEAQLDKSGLPSDRFFAERPEGSVSTLKIQRTQQEDSAVYLCASSVVGAADREQYFGPGTRLTVT.

This clonotype was seen ten or more times. The chain links TRBV11-1 to TRBJ2-5, with D possibly being TRBD1 (5 bases). The CDR3 sequence is 16 residues long. Trimming left V 2 bases short and J 0 bases short, with 13 bases between. Germline assignment: CDR1 SGHAT and CDR2 FQDESV (reference sequence). CDR3 nucleotides: TGTGCCAGCAGCTTATCCCGGACATCCTACCAAGAGACCCAGTACTTC. It encodes CASSLSRTSYQETQYF.

V is TRBV25-1 and J is TRBJ2-7; D possibly corresponds to TRBD1 (6 bases). Trimming pared 0 bases from V and 4 bases from J, leaving 13 bases between. Germline V gene lookup returns CDR1 MGHDK and CDR2 SYGVNS. The CDR3 has 15 amino acids. The CDR3 reads CASSEYGRGRYEQYF. The CDR3 DNA is TGTGCCAGCAGTGAATACGGCAGGGGACGTTACGAGCAGTACTTC.

This clonotype was observed at least ten times. This sequence joins TRBV30 and TRBJ2-1; D ambiguous. Germline CDR1 reads GTSNPN; CDR2 reads SVGIG (reference sequence). This CDR3 region has 15 residues. With 2 bases removed from V and 6 bases from J, the gap between germline ends came to 17 bases. The CDR3 DNA follows: TGTGCCTGGAGTACTTTCAAGCCCGGCGGCAATGAGCAGTTCTTC. Its translation: CAWSTFKPGGNEQFF.

V usage is TRBV11-2 and J usage is TRBJ1-6; 12 nucleotides line up with TRBD1. Trimming took 3 bases from V and 10 from J; bases not matched to a gene: 7. CDR3 length: 16 residues. The germline CDR1 and CDR2 sequences are SGHAT and FQNNGV. DNA for the CDR3: TGTGCCAGCAGCTTCCTTGGGACAGGGGGCTACTCACCCCTCCACTTT. Amino acid sequence: CASSFLGTGGYSPLHF.

This clonotype showed up many times. The chain joins TRBV6-9 to TRBJ2-1; 9 bases map to TRBD2. The CDR3 has 15 amino acids. Per the germline V gene, CDR1 is MNHGY and CDR2 is SVAAGI. The V and J ends lost 4 bases and 9 bases, in that order; junction bases with no gene match: 10. The CDR3 DNA reads as TGTGCCAGCAGTTCCGAATCGGGACTAGCAAGTGAGCAGTTCTTC. It codes for CASSSESGLASEQFF.

This clonotype has at least ten counts. V is TRBV15 and J is TRBJ2-5, with D uncertain. V was cut by 3 bases and J by 2 bases, with 7 bases left in between. There are 13 residues in the CDR3. Looked up from germline, CDR1 is LNHNV and CDR2 is YYDKDF (reference sequence). CDR3: CATSRGLQETQYF. The CDR3 DNA follows: TGTGCCACCAGCAGGGGCTTACAAGAGACCCAGTACTTC.

This clonotype has only a few counts. The CDR3 DNA sequence: TGCAGTGCTAGAGCGTCAGGGTCGGCGGGGACTGAAGCTTTCTTT. This gives the protein CSARASGSAGTEAFF. V usage is TRBV20-1 and J usage is TRBJ1-1, with D possibly being TRBD1 (5 bases). V was pared by 1 base and J by 5 bases, with 17 bases between. The CDR3 has 15 amino acids. In germline, CDR1 is DFQATT, CDR2 SNEGSKA (reference sequence).